Following are 30 T cell receptor beta chains from one sample sequenced in a study of T-cell reconstitution after alpha-beta-depleted transplantation in children. Unique molecular identifiers were incorporated during preparation of the TCRbeta library. Via MiXCR, TCRdb re-called the PCR reads, giving one row per CDR3 protein. The sample gives fewer than 400,000 distinct CDR3 sequences, around 21% of which show up once; approximately 3.8% is in the top ten. The specimen was PBMCs from the stem cell graft donor, collected from the stem cell graft. The receptors shown here come from a human donor who donated a stem cell graft to a child with acute myeloid leukemia.

The chain combines TRBV5-6 with TRBJ2-2; 8 positions agree with TRBD1. In germline, CDR1 is SGHDT, CDR2 YYEEEE. After removal of 4 bases from V and 0 bases from J, the junction contained 5 bases not matched to a gene. This CDR3 is built from 16 residues. As DNA, the CDR3 is TGTGCCAGCAGCGGAGAACAGGGGGCGAACACCGGGGAGCTGTTTTTT. It codes for CASSGEQGANTGELFF. The full variable domain, its missing parts supplied by reference TRBV5-6 and TRBJ2-2, is DAGVTQSPTHLIKTRGQQVTLRCSPKSGHDTVSWYQQALGQGPQFIFQYYEEEERQRGNFPDRFSGHQFPNYSSELNVNALLLGDSALYLCASSGEQGANTGELFFGEGSRLTVL.

This clonotype showed up many times. The CDR3 nucleotides are TGTGCCAGCAGTTACGATTGGCGCAATGAGCAGTTCTTC. Amino acids: CASSYDWRNEQFF. The chain couples TRBV6-5 to TRBJ2-1; D gene uncertain. This CDR3 spans 13 amino acids. Germline values: CDR1 MNHEY, CDR2 SVGAGI. V was shortened by 2 bases and J by 6 bases, with 8 bases between the two germline ends.

In this sample, this clonotype turned up a few times. CDR3 nucleotides: TGTGCCAGCAGCCCCCGAGAGGGCGGGGAGCTGTTTTTT. Translation: CASSPREGGELFF. The chain couples TRBV6-1 to TRBJ2-2, with D possibly TRBD2 on 5 matching bases. The V gene's germline CDR1 is MNHNS and CDR2 SASEGT. V was shortened by 6 bases and J by 7 bases, with 12 bases between the two germline ends. The CDR3 has 13 amino acids.

The chain links TRBV20-1 to TRBJ1-1, with D maybe TRBD1 (5 bases). The CDR3 extends over 14 amino acids. CDR1 is DFQATT, CDR2 SNEGSKA, per germline (reference sequence). The V and J ends lost 4 bases and 1 base respectively, with 13 bases between them. The CDR3 reads CSATGGQGNTEAFF. Written as DNA, the CDR3 is TGCAGTGCTACAGGAGGTCAGGGGAACACTGAAGCTTTCTTT.

This clonotype came up many times. The chain has TRBV30 and TRBJ2-5; 10 positions match TRBD2. The CDR3 extends over 13 amino acids. J lost 3 bases, V lost 4 bases, and 2 bases had no gene match. The V gene's germline CDR1 is GTSNPN and CDR2 SVGIG (reference sequence). CDR3 sequence reads: CAWNSGRKETQYF. In DNA, the CDR3 is TGTGCCTGGAATAGCGGGAGGAAAGAGACCCAGTACTTC.

This clonotype was detected many times. The chain recombines TRBV13 with TRBJ2-2, with 14 nucleotides matching TRBD2. This CDR3 has 20 amino acids. V lost 1 base to trimming and J lost 1 base; unmatched junction nucleotides: 8. CDR1 PRHDT and CDR2 FYEKMQ come from the germline V gene (reference sequence). The CDR3 nucleotides read TGTGCCAGCAGCTTAGATCCGAAAGGGACTAGCGGGAGGAACACCGGGGAGCTGTTTTTT. Translating it yields CASSLDPKGTSGRNTGELFF.

The chain has TRBV27 and TRBJ2-7; 10 bases are shared with TRBD2. Germline CDR1 is MNHEY and CDR2 is SMNVEV (reference sequence). Germline trimming cut 0 bases from V and 0 bases from J; bases unmatched to any gene: 5. The CDR3 is 17 amino acids. The CDR3 nucleotides read TGTGCCAGCAGTTTATCGGGGCTAGCGGGGGTCTCCTACGAGCAGTACTTC. Protein: CASSLSGLAGVSYEQYF.

The J gene is TRBJ2-2, the V gene TRBV29-1; D is possibly TRBD1 (6 bases). The CDR3 runs to 15 residues. From germline, CDR1 is SQVTM and CDR2 ANQGSEA. V dropped 5 bases and J dropped 0 bases, with 13 bases sitting between them. The CDR3 bases are TGCAGCGTTAAGGACAGTGTCCCGAACACCGGGGAGCTGTTTTTT. Translation gives CSVKDSVPNTGELFF.

This clonotype has a count of ten or more. This sequence joins TRBV4-1 and TRBJ2-1; D uncertain. V lost 4 bases to trimming and J lost 5 bases, with 12 bases between them. The CDR3 has 14 residues. Looked up from germline, CDR1 is MGHRA and CDR2 is YSYEKL. This CDR3 reads CASSRLGKDNEQFF. Written as DNA, the CDR3 is TGCGCCAGCAGCCGGCTAGGGAAGGACAATGAGCAGTTCTTC.

This clonotype was counted ten times or more. The V call is TRBV20-1, the J call TRBJ2-1; 11 bases fit TRBD2. Trimming at V came to 0 bases and at J to 2 bases, leaving 3 bases not matched to a gene. The CDR3 is made up of 16 amino acids. The germline V gene encodes CDR1 DFQATT and CDR2 SNEGSKA (reference sequence). This CDR3 is CSARDGTSGAYNEQFF. CDR3 in DNA: TGCAGTGCTAGAGATGGGACTAGCGGAGCCTACAATGAGCAGTTCTTC.

The gene calls are TRBV4-3 and TRBJ2-3; TRBD2 agrees at 9 bases. Germline V gene sequence: CDR1 LGHNA, CDR2 YSLEER. The ends lost 0 bases at V and 4 bases at J; junction bases unmatched: 11. There are 18 residues in the CDR3. The chain's CDR3 is CASSQEGAAGGPADTQYF. The CDR3, as DNA: TGCGCCAGCAGCCAAGAAGGGGCTGCGGGAGGGCCCGCAGATACGCAGTATTTT.

This sequence joins TRBV15 and TRBJ2-3; tentatively, D is TRBD1 (5 bases). Between the trimmed V and J ends, which lost 5 bases and 3 bases, there was a span of 24 bases. The germline CDR1 and CDR2 sequences are LNHNV and YYDKDF (reference sequence). The CDR3 loop spans 18 amino acids. CDR3 DNA: TGTGCCACCAGCCCCTTATTGTTCCAGGGAAAATCTACAGATACGCAGTATTTT. This gives the protein CATSPLLFQGKSTDTQYF.

The rearrangement uses TRBV12-3 or TRBV12-4 and TRBJ2-7; TRBD1 is a possible D gene (6 bases). Between the trimmed V and J ends, which lost 7 bases and 2 bases, there was a span of 12 bases. The CDR3 covers 13 residues. Written as DNA, the CDR3 is TGTGCCAGCACCTGGGGGACACCCTACGAGCAGTACTTC. It translates to CASTWGTPYEQYF.

This clonotype has more than one count but fewer than ten. This sequence joins TRBV5-1 and TRBJ2-7; a weak D match, TRBD2 (6 bases). The CDR3 sequence is 19 residues long. The V and J ends lost 0 bases and 3 bases respectively, with 25 bases between them. Germline CDR1 and CDR2: SGHRS and YFSETQ. The CDR3: CASSLGPQPSARGVYEQYF. CDR3 bases: TGCGCCAGCAGCTTGGGTCCACAACCTAGCGCCCGCGGGGTCTACGAGCAGTACTTC.

This chain joins TRBV2 and TRBJ2-7; TRBD2 matches at 13 bases. The CDR3 runs to 15 residues. CDR1 SNHLY and CDR2 FYNNEI come from the germline V gene. The V segment lost 7 bases and the J segment 5 bases; nucleotides outside the gene matches: 8. As DNA, the CDR3 is TGTGCCAGCACTAGGACTAGCGGGAGAATCGACGAGCAGTACTTC. Encoded protein: CASTRTSGRIDEQYF.

This clonotype was counted a few times. V and J are TRBV18 and TRBJ2-3; D gene ambiguous. This CDR3 is 12 amino acids long. The V gene lost 0 bases and the J gene lost 15 bases, with 13 bases spanning the gap. Germline CDR1 reads KGHSH; CDR2 reads LQKENI. CDR3 amino acids: CASSPPVPLYYF. CDR3 nucleotides: TGTGCCAGCTCACCACCCGTCCCACTGTACTATTTT.

This clonotype came up a few times. This rearrangement joins TRBV6-5 to TRBJ2-3; TRBD2 matches 8 bases. Germline assignment: CDR1 MNHEY and CDR2 SVGAGI. V lost 0 bases to trimming and J lost 3 bases; unmatched junction nucleotides: 11. The CDR3 consists of 18 residues. The CDR3 sequence: CASSYSVRGTRTTDTQYF. DNA for the CDR3: TGTGCCAGCAGTTACTCAGTTCGCGGGACTAGGACGACAGATACGCAGTATTTT.

V gene TRBV12-3 or TRBV12-4 combines with J gene TRBJ2-3, with D uncertain. Trimming removed 3 bases at V and 0 bases at J, with 13 bases between. This CDR3 contains 16 residues. The CDR3 DNA sequence: TGTGCCAGCAGTTTGGAACCCCTCGGTAGCACAGATACGCAGTATTTT. It translates to CASSLEPLGSTDTQYF.

Only a few counts were recorded for this clonotype. The chain couples TRBV19 to TRBJ2-1, with D possibly TRBD2 on 5 matching bases. The CDR3 runs to 14 residues. V was cut by 3 bases and J by 4 bases, with 10 bases left in between. CDR1 and CDR2 from the germline V gene are LNHDA and SQIVND (reference sequence). The CDR3 protein is CASSMASSYNEQFF. CDR3 coding DNA: TGTGCCAGTAGTATGGCTAGCAGTTACAATGAGCAGTTCTTC.

This clonotype was counted ten times or more. This sequence joins TRBV20-1 and TRBJ2-1, with D perhaps matching TRBD2 (5 bases). Germline CDR1 DFQATT, CDR2 SNEGSKA (reference sequence). The ends were cut back, 0 bases at V and 4 bases at J, with 13 bases in the middle. CDR3 length: 15 amino acids. The CDR3 loop is CSARDLIAIYNEQFF. CDR3 coding DNA: TGCAGTGCTAGAGATCTGATAGCGATATACAATGAGCAGTTCTTC.

This rearrangement joins TRBV27 to TRBJ2-2, with 7 positions matching TRBD1. Germline CDR1 reads MNHEY; CDR2 reads SMNVEV (reference sequence). The length of the CDR3 is 14 residues. The V segment lost 11 bases and the J segment 4 bases; nucleotides outside the gene matches: 10. CDR3 sequence reads: CAAQMTGITGELFF. The DNA for the CDR3 is TGTGCCGCCCAAATGACAGGGATCACCGGGGAGCTGTTTTTT.

This clonotype came up a few times. The rearrangement links TRBV15 to TRBJ2-2; D is perhaps TRBD1 or TRBD2 (5 bases each). From germline, CDR1 is LNHNV and CDR2 YYDKDF (reference sequence). V was trimmed by 0 bases and J by 1 base, leaving 18 bases between them. The CDR3 contains 19 residues. The CDR3 reads CATSRERLRRDRNTGELFF. The CDR3 DNA follows: TGTGCCACCAGCAGAGAAAGGCTTCGTAGGGACCGGAACACCGGGGAGCTGTTTTTT.

This chain uses TRBV19 with TRBJ2-5; maybe TRBD1 (6 bases). Per germline, CDR1 LNHDA and CDR2 SQIVND (reference sequence). Trimming left V 5 bases short and J 3 bases short, with 16 bases between. This CDR3 is 15 amino acids long. The DNA of the CDR3 is TGTGCCAGTAGTCCACAGGACAGTTCCAAAGAGACCCAGTACTTC. Translated, it gives CASSPQDSSKETQYF.

This rearrangement joins TRBV9 to TRBJ2-1; 8 bases are shared with TRBD2. Per germline, CDR1 SGDLS and CDR2 YYNGEE. The CDR3 totals 14 residues. V shed 3 bases and J 5 bases; nucleotides not matched to a gene: 4. CDR3 region: CASSDGLADNEQFF. CDR3 DNA: TGTGCCAGCAGCGATGGACTAGCAGACAATGAGCAGTTCTTC.

This clonotype has ten or more counts. This rearrangement joins TRBV5-6 to TRBJ1-1; D is undetermined. From germline, CDR1 is SGHDT and CDR2 YYEEEE. V dropped 0 bases and J dropped 1 base, with 7 bases sitting between them. The length of the CDR3 is 14 residues. The CDR3 reads CASSLGHTNTEAFF. The CDR3 DNA follows: TGTGCCAGCAGCTTGGGACATACGAACACTGAAGCTTTCTTT.

This clonotype was found many times. J is TRBJ2-7 and V is TRBV29-1; 9 nucleotides agree with TRBD1. The CDR3 sequence is 15 residues long. The junction had 12 bases not matched to a gene; V was cut back by 6 bases and J by 3 bases. The germline V gene has CDR1 SQVTM and CDR2 ANQGSEA. Written as DNA, the CDR3 is TGCAGCGTCTTTGGGACAGGGCCTAACATCTACGAGCAGTACTTC. Translation: CSVFGTGPNIYEQYF.

The chain carries TRBV12-3 or TRBV12-4 and TRBJ2-4; 8 bases align to TRBD1. The CDR3 totals 18 residues. V lost 7 bases, J lost 3 bases, and 17 bases stayed unmatched. The CDR3 reads CASTLGTGICNCKNIQYF. CDR3 bases: TGTGCCAGCACCCTAGGGACAGGAATATGTAACTGCAAAAACATTCAGTACTTC.

The CDR3 sequence: CASRTGGWNTGELFF. The CDR3 nucleotides read TGCGCCAGCAGGACGGGGGGCTGGAACACCGGGGAGCTGTTTTTT. The rearrangement uses TRBV5-1 and TRBJ2-2; maybe TRBD2 (7 bases). From germline, CDR1 is SGHRS and CDR2 YFSETQ. Trimming left V 5 bases short and J 1 base short, with 12 bases between. This CDR3 spans 15 amino acids. The full variable domain, its missing parts supplied by reference TRBV5-1 and TRBJ2-2, is KAGVTQTPRYLIKTRGQQVTLSCSPISGHRSVSWYQQTPGQGLQFLFEYFSETQRNKGNFPGRFSGRQFSNSRSEMNVSTLELGDSALYLCASRTGGWNTGELFFGEGSRLTVL.

The chain is built from TRBV4-1 and TRBJ2-3; weak D call: TRBD1 (5 bases). Germline CDR1 reads MGHRA; CDR2 reads YSYEKL. V lost 4 bases and J lost 8, with 16 bases in between. This CDR3 has 14 residues. CDR3 DNA: TGCGCCAGCAGCCGGGGCCGTGCTGAAGGTACGCAGTATTTT. It encodes CASSRGRAEGTQYF.

This clonotype appeared many times. The V gene is TRBV12-3 or TRBV12-4, the J gene TRBJ2-2; 7 bases match TRBD1. The CDR3 runs to 14 residues. J was trimmed by 6 bases and V by 3 bases; bases with no gene match: 4. CDR3 sequence reads: CASSLWQGAGELFF. Here the CDR3 DNA reads TGTGCCAGCAGTTTGTGGCAGGGGGCCGGGGAGCTGTTTTTT.